This T cell receptor beta chain originates from a study of blood T cells in healthy people across ages. The second PCR ran about 6 to 11 cycles with a sample-barcoded 5' primer and J-beta primers. Researchers report that a template-switch adaptor with 12 random nucleotides tagged each cDNA molecule. TCRdb independently ran MiXCR on the 5' RACE reads; one entry per CDR3 protein. Altogether some 780,000 distinct CDR3 sequences are present, roughly 50% being singletons, with the ten largest covering roughly 26%. Overall study findings and caveats: TCR beta diversity tracked closely with naive T cell percentage.

A remark on this clonotype: Its antigen is undetermined.

Germline V lookup: CDR1 DFQATT, CDR2 SNEGSKA (reference sequence). The ends lost 6 bases at V and 7 bases at J; junction bases unmatched: 7. This CDR3 has 14 amino acids. V gene TRBV20-1 combines with J gene TRBJ2-1, with 12 bases that match TRBD2. The sample comprised blood. The receptor's source is a middle-aged man in good health. CDR3 amino acids: CSAPPSGRANEQFF. In nucleotides, the CDR3 is TGCAGTGCGCCCCCTAGCGGGAGGGCTAATGAGCAGTTCTTC.